Listed below are T cell receptor beta chains from one sample, sequenced in a study of cytomegalovirus exposure and HLA in healthy donors. Only in-frame clones appear in the TCRdb table, and some are missing; sequencing was by immunoSEQ multiplex PCR. The sample has roughly 200,000 clones; nearly 80% are singletons. Source material: PBMCs. The origin of the receptors is a female donor in good health and CMV-seronegative. Both conserved end residues are part of each CDR3. The order of the fields is V gene, J gene, D gene, clone size, CDR3 protein, CDR3 DNA. A D gene is named only where the DNA matches it firmly. Part of the rows lack a size; the others show once, few, many or a class for expanded clones.

TRBV7-6,TRBJ2-7,TRBD2,.,CASSSGTSGYEQYF,TGTGCCAGCAGCTCTGGGACTAGCGGCTACGAGCAGTACTTC
TRBV7-2,TRBJ2-7,TRBD1,.,CASSLDRGRIYEQYF,TGTGCCAGCAGCCTAGACAGGGGTAGAATCTACGAGCAGTACTTC
TRBV2,TRBJ2-7,TRBD1,.,CASGQGSSYEQYF,TGTGCCAGTGGACAGGGGAGCTCCTACGAGCAGTACTTC
TRBV9,TRBJ1-3,.,few,CASSVGSTGNTIYF,TGTGCCAGCAGCGTCGGTTCAACTGGAAACACCATATATTTT
TRBV6-1,TRBJ2-7,.,.,CASSEGDTLAVYEQYF,TGTGCCAGCAGTGAAGGGGACACCCTGGCTGTCTACGAGCAGTACTTC
TRBV18,TRBJ1-1,.,.,CASSLQQGSNTEAFF,TGTGCCAGCTCACTACAACAGGGTTCGAACACTGAAGCTTTCTTT
TRBV28,TRBJ2-4,.,.,CASSSGRGFNFIQYF,TGTGCCAGCAGTTCGGGCAGGGGATTCAATTTCATTCAGTACTTC
TRBV29-1,TRBJ2-1,TRBD2,.,CSVDPSGTGYNEQFF,TGCAGCGTTGATCCTAGCGGGACGGGCTACAATGAGCAGTTCTTC
TRBV7-8,TRBJ2-5,TRBD2,.,CASSLGGGGEAQYF,TGTGCCAGCAGCTTAGGGGGCGGGGGAGAGGCCCAGTACTTC
TRBV30,TRBJ1-4,.,once,CAWTRRGRNEKLFF,TGTGCCTGGACCCGTCGGGGGAGAAATGAAAAACTGTTTTTT
TRBV7-9,TRBJ1-1,.,once,CASSPDVAGGTEAFF,TGTGCCAGCAGCCCGGACGTTGCCGGGGGGACTGAAGCTTTCTTT
TRBV4-3,TRBJ2-1,TRBD1,.,CASSQGTGLNQFF,TGCGCCAGCAGCCAAGGGACAGGGTTGAATCAGTTCTTC
TRBV6-1,TRBJ2-1,TRBD1,.,CASTRQGDGEQFF,TGTGCCAGCACCAGACAGGGGGACGGTGAGCAGTTCTTC
TRBV7-3,TRBJ2-1,TRBD2,.,CASSLSGGNEQFF,TGTGCCAGCAGCTTAAGCGGGGGTAATGAGCAGTTCTTC
TRBV7-3,TRBJ2-2,.,.,CASSLSGITGELFF,TGTGCCAGCAGCTTATCGGGGATAACCGGGGAGCTGTTTTTT
TRBV14,TRBJ1-2,.,few,CASSQSIGVGYGYTF,TGTGCCAGCAGCCAAAGTATCGGAGTAGGCTATGGCTACACCTTC
TRBV4-1,TRBJ2-7,TRBD1,.,CASSQDGAGGSYEQYF,TGCGCCAGCAGCCAAGATGGGGCAGGGGGCAGTTACGAGCAGTACTTC
TRBV4-1,TRBJ1-5,TRBD1,.,CASSHDRGAAQPQHF,TGCGCCAGCAGCCACGACAGGGGTGCTGCTCAGCCCCAGCATTTT
TRBV30,TRBJ2-7,.,.,CAWSRGRGGEQYF,TGTGCCTGGAGTAGAGGCAGGGGTGGGGAGCAGTACTTC
TRBV7-9,TRBJ1-5,TRBD1,.,CASSLGDRGQGQPQHF,TGTGCCAGCAGCTTAGGGGACAGGGGGCAGGGTCAGCCCCAGCATTTT
TRBV6-1,TRBJ2-7,.,.,CASSEGRIQYF,TGTGCCAGCAGTGAAGGGAGGATTCAGTACTTC
TRBV2,TRBJ2-3,TRBD2,.,CASSGGLAGGDTQYF,TGTGCCAGCAGTGGCGGGCTAGCGGGGGGGGATACGCAGTATTTT
TRBV7-2,TRBJ2-5,.,.,CASSLSLGETQYF,TGTGCCAGCAGCTTATCCCTCGGAGAGACCCAGTACTTC
TRBV15,TRBJ2-1,.,.,CATSRDPLRKNEQFF,TGTGCCACCAGCAGAGATCCCCTACGAAAAAATGAGCAGTTCTTC
TRBV19,TRBJ1-1,.,.,CASSIDGWQGDTEAFF,TGTGCCAGTAGTATAGATGGTTGGCAGGGTGACACTGAAGCTTTCTTT
TRBV7-9,TRBJ1-3,.,.,CASSLSGSTIYF,TGTGCCAGCAGCTTATCAGGAAGCACCATATATTTT
TRBV5-1,TRBJ2-7,.,once,CASSLGGHETYEQYF,TGCGCCAGCAGCCTAGGGGGACATGAGACATACGAGCAGTACTTC
TRBV19,TRBJ2-5,.,.,CASSGGLAQPQETQYF,TGTGCCAGTAGTGGTGGGTTAGCGCAACCTCAAGAGACCCAGTACTTC
TRBV5-1,TRBJ2-3,.,.,CASSLGRQGDTQYF,TGCGCCAGCAGCTTGGGGAGGCAGGGGGATACGCAGTATTTT
TRBV19,TRBJ2-7,TRBD1,.,CASSTGTGAYEQYF,TGTGCCAGTAGTACCGGGACAGGGGCCTACGAGCAGTACTTC
TRBV5-1,TRBJ1-2,TRBD1,.,CASSLAGQDGYTF,TGCGCCAGCAGCTTGGCGGGACAGGATGGCTACACCTTC
TRBV7-2,TRBJ2-1,TRBD2,few,CASSRSSGLDNEQFF,TGTGCCAGCAGCCGGTCTAGCGGGCTCGACAATGAGCAGTTCTTC
TRBV10-3,TRBJ1-5,TRBD1,few,CAISEDRVGQPQHF,TGTGCCATCAGTGAGGACAGGGTAGGTCAGCCCCAGCATTTT
TRBV11-2,TRBJ1-2,.,.,CASSLDWGANYGYTF,TGTGCCAGCAGCTTAGATTGGGGAGCAAACTATGGCTACACCTTC
TRBV6-4,TRBJ1-6,.,.,CASSVDPGKSLHF,TGTGCCAGCAGTGTGGACCCGGGAAAGTCCCTCCACTTT
TRBV28,TRBJ2-3,.,.,CASSRQSSTDTQYF,TGTGCCAGCAGCCGACAATCAAGCACAGATACGCAGTATTTT